The 26 T cell receptor beta chains reported below all come from one sample, sequenced in a study of cytomegalovirus exposure and HLA in healthy donors. The PCR made use of 60 Vbeta and 13 Jbeta primers. Profiled with immunoSEQ multiplex PCR; TCRdb holds only in-frame clones, not every one. The sample lists roughly 100,000 clones; roughly three quarters were seen once. Input material: PBMCs. The receptors were sampled from a male donor in good health and CMV-seropositive.

This chain connects TRBV5-4 to TRBJ1-6, with D possibly being TRBD1 (6 bases). The V end lost 4 bases, the J end lost 6 bases, and 8 bases lay between the germline ends. CDR3 size: 13 residues. Germline assignment: CDR1 SGHNT and CDR2 YYREEE (reference sequence). CDR3 DNA sequence: TGTGCCAGCAGCGTACAGGGTAATTCACCCCTCCACTTT. Amino acids: CASSVQGNSPLHF.

V usage is TRBV28 and J usage is TRBJ2-2; 9 bases map to TRBD2. The V segment lost 10 bases and the J segment 1 base; nucleotides outside the gene matches: 4. The germline V gene has CDR1 MDHEN and CDR2 SYDVKM. The CDR3 sequence is 14 residues long. This chain's CDR3 is CATQTSGNTGELFF. The CDR3 DNA reads as TGTGCCACCCAGACTAGCGGGAACACCGGGGAGCTGTTTTTT. The full variable domain, completed using reference TRBV28 and TRBJ2-2, is DVKVTQSSRYLVKRTGEKVFLECVQDMDHENMFWYRQDPGLGLRLIYFSYDVKMKEKGDIPEGYSVSREKKERFSLILESASTNQTSMYLCATQTSGNTGELFFGEGSRLTVL.

J is TRBJ2-6 and V is TRBV5-1; tentatively, D is TRBD1 (5 bases). This CDR3 spans 16 amino acids. CDR1 is SGHRS and CDR2 is YFSETQ in the germline V gene. V was shortened by 3 bases and J by 0 bases, with 10 bases between the two germline ends. CDR3: CASSSDSLSGANVLTF. The CDR3 DNA sequence: TGCGCCAGCAGCTCAGACAGTCTCTCTGGGGCCAACGTCCTGACTTTC. The full variable domain, completed using reference TRBV5-1 and TRBJ2-6, is KAGVTQTPRYLIKTRGQQVTLSCSPISGHRSVSWYQQTPGQGLQFLFEYFSETQRNKGNFPGRFSGRQFSNSRSEMNVSTLELGDSALYLCASSSDSLSGANVLTFGAGSRLTVL.

This chain connects TRBV19 to TRBJ2-3, with TRBD2 matching over 8 bases. V dropped 1 base and J dropped 5; count of bases not matched to a gene: 11. This CDR3 region has 17 residues. CDR1 and CDR2 from the germline V gene are LNHDA and SQIVND (reference sequence). The CDR3 is CASSIVRAGDSRDTQYF. The CDR3 region has the DNA TGTGCCAGTAGTATAGTCAGAGCGGGAGATTCGCGAGATACGCAGTATTTT.

The J gene is TRBJ1-5, the V gene TRBV18; TRBD1 aligns across 8 bases. The V gene's germline CDR1 is KGHSH and CDR2 LQKENI. This CDR3 region has 15 residues. Trimming at V came to 0 bases and at J to 2 bases, leaving 0 bases not matched to a gene. CDR3 nucleotides: TGTGCCAGCTCACCACCGGGACAGGGCAATCAGCCCCAGCATTTT. Amino acid sequence: CASSPPGQGNQPQHF.

This clone was seen more than once but under ten times. The J gene is TRBJ2-7, the V gene TRBV5-1; TRBD1 matches at 7 bases. V trimming: 3 bases; J trimming: 1 base; junction bases outside the gene matches: 10. CDR1 SGHRS and CDR2 YFSETQ come from the germline V gene. The CDR3 loop spans 16 amino acids. The CDR3 region has the DNA TGCGCCAGCAGCTCTTCCACGGGGACAGTGTCCTACGAGCAGTACTTC. Protein sequence: CASSSSTGTVSYEQYF.

The CDR3 DNA reads TGTGCCAGCAGCATTACTAGCGGGAGTACAGATACGCAGTATTTT. Translated, it gives CASSITSGSTDTQYF. The chain couples TRBV11-2 to TRBJ2-3, with TRBD2 matching over 11 bases. Per germline, CDR1 SGHAT and CDR2 FQNNGV. The CDR3 sequence is 15 residues long. V gave up 5 bases and J gave up 3 bases; unmatched junction bases: 4.

The rearrangement joins TRBV6-6 to TRBJ2-7; D is ambiguous. Germline V lookup: CDR1 MNHNY, CDR2 SVGAGI (reference sequence). V was pared by 1 base and J by 9 bases, with 7 bases between. The CDR3 has 11 residues. CDR3 amino acids: CASSYLVVQYF. DNA of the CDR3: TGTGCCAGCAGTTACTTAGTGGTGCAGTACTTC.

This chain connects TRBV19 to TRBJ2-6, with D possibly TRBD2 on 5 matching bases. With 5 bases removed from V and 2 bases from J, the gap between germline ends came to 13 bases. The CDR3 runs 16 residues. Germline-derived CDR1 and CDR2 are LNHDA and SQIVND (reference sequence). CDR3 sequence reads: CASSPSPSTGANVLTF. Here the CDR3 DNA reads TGTGCCAGTAGTCCTAGCCCGTCGACTGGGGCCAACGTCCTGACTTTC.

V usage is TRBV28 and J usage is TRBJ2-7; D may be TRBD1 (6 bases). CDR3 length: 14 residues. Trimming removed 7 bases at V and 2 bases at J, with 15 bases between. Germline V CDR1 and CDR2: MDHEN, SYDVKM. Here the CDR3 DNA reads TGTGCCAGCACCCCCCCCCAGGGGACCTACGAGCAGTACTTC. Its protein is CASTPPQGTYEQYF.

The sample holds a few counts of this clone. The chain links TRBV7-2 to TRBJ2-1, with D possibly being TRBD2 (7 bases). The V gene lost 1 base and the J gene lost 6 bases, with 16 bases spanning the gap. Germline V gene data show CDR1 as SGHTA and CDR2 as FQGNSA. This CDR3 is built from 16 residues. CDR3 coding DNA: TGTGCCAGCAGCTTAGGGGGGAGGGGGGAAGGCAATGAGCAGTTCTTC. It yields the protein CASSLGGRGEGNEQFF.

This clone appeared once. The chain uses TRBV10-1 and TRBJ2-7; 10 bases agree with TRBD1. The CDR3 runs to 16 residues. Germline loops: CDR1 WNHNN, CDR2 SYGVQD (reference sequence). The junction had 11 bases not matched to a gene; V was cut back by 4 bases and J by 5 bases. In DNA, the CDR3 is TGCGCCAGCAGTGGGATCCCGGGACAGGGGTTCCACGAGCAGTACTTC. It codes for CASSGIPGQGFHEQYF.

V is TRBV11-2 and J is TRBJ2-1; 10 bases are shared with TRBD2. Germline V gene lookup returns CDR1 SGHAT and CDR2 FQNNGV. V lost 6 bases and J lost 7; bases outside the gene matches: 12. The CDR3 has 16 amino acids. The chain's CDR3 is CASSFSSGSSRNEQFF. The CDR3 nucleotides are TGTGCCAGCAGTTTCTCTAGCGGGAGCTCAAGGAATGAGCAGTTCTTC.

The rearrangement uses TRBV7-2 and TRBJ1-3; D uncertain. V shed 3 bases and J shed 3 bases, with 9 bases lying between them. The CDR3 contains 14 residues. CDR1 is SGHTA and CDR2 is FQGNSA in the germline V gene. In DNA, the CDR3 is TGTGCCAGCAGCTTGTCTTTTAGTGGAAACACCATATATTTT. Amino acid sequence: CASSLSFSGNTIYF. Variable domain in full (rest from reference TRBV7-2 and TRBJ1-3): GAGVSQSPSNKVTEKGKDVELRCDPISGHTALYWYRQSLGQGLEFLIYFQGNSAPDKSGLPSDRFSAERTGGSVSTLTIQRTQQEDSAVYLCASSLSFSGNTIYFGEGSWLTVV.

This sequence joins TRBV5-1 and TRBJ1-6; D gene unclear. Germline assignment: CDR1 SGHRS and CDR2 YFSETQ. V lost 0 bases and J 8 bases, leaving 9 bases between the germline ends. The CDR3 spans 14 residues. CDR3 nucleotides: TGCGCCAGCAGCTTGGGGCAGGAAGATTCACCCCTCCACTTT. Translating it yields CASSLGQEDSPLHF.

V and J are TRBV18 and TRBJ2-5; 12 positions match TRBD2. CDR3 length equals 17 residues. Germline lookup yields CDR1 KGHSH and CDR2 LQKENI. With 1 base clipped from V and 5 bases from J, the junction kept 8 bases outside the gene matches. The chain's CDR3 is CASSPRTLAGGSETQYF. As DNA, the CDR3 is TGTGCCAGCTCACCACGAACACTAGCGGGAGGATCGGAGACCCAGTACTTC.

The chain combines TRBV7-3 with TRBJ2-3; 9 nucleotides align to TRBD1. Germline CDR1 and CDR2: SGHTA and FQGTGA. The length of the CDR3 is 15 residues. Trimming took 4 bases from V and 7 from J; bases not matched to a gene: 9. The DNA of the CDR3 is TGTGCCAGCAGCTGGGACAGGGAGGTAGAGAATACGCAGTATTTT. Translated: CASSWDREVENTQYF.

The chain joins TRBV11-2 to TRBJ1-4; D possibly corresponds to TRBD1 (5 bases). The CDR3 extends over 14 amino acids. The V end lost 2 bases, the J end lost 5 bases, and 9 bases lay between the germline ends. From germline, CDR1 is SGHAT and CDR2 FQNNGV. CDR3 sequence reads: CASSLMGRNEKLFF. DNA of the CDR3: TGTGCCAGCAGCTTAATGGGGCGCAATGAAAAACTGTTTTTT.

The rearrangement links TRBV28 to TRBJ1-1; D not certain. The CDR3 sequence is 12 residues long. Trimming shortened V by 7 bases and J by 1 base, and 7 bases separated the two germline ends. Germline values: CDR1 MDHEN, CDR2 SYDVKM. CDR3: CASTAGNTEAFF. The CDR3 nucleotides read TGTGCCAGCACGGCGGGGAACACTGAAGCTTTCTTT.

The chain joins TRBV13 to TRBJ2-7, with TRBD1 as a possible D gene (5 bases). This CDR3 contains 14 residues. V was cut by 1 base and J by 2 bases, with 9 bases left in between. Germline assignment: CDR1 PRHDT and CDR2 FYEKMQ (reference sequence). DNA of the CDR3: TGTGCCAGCAGCTTAGTAAGACAGACCTACGAGCAGTACTTC. Protein product: CASSLVRQTYEQYF.

This chain uses TRBV7-3 with TRBJ2-1; no firm D call. V lost 2 bases, J lost 5 bases, and 7 bases lay in between. Germline CDR1 and CDR2: SGHTA and FQGTGA. This CDR3 comprises 13 residues. For the CDR3, the DNA is TGTGCCAGCAGCTTAGGGCCCAACAATGAGCAGTTCTTC. Protein sequence: CASSLGPNNEQFF.

The chain has TRBV6-6 and TRBJ1-2; D unresolved. The CDR3 is 13 amino acids. From germline, CDR1 is MNHNY and CDR2 SVGAGI (reference sequence). V shed 0 bases and J shed 6 bases, with 8 bases lying between them. The CDR3 loop is CASSYSRPDGYTF. CDR3 coding DNA: TGTGCCAGCAGTTACTCGCGGCCAGATGGCTACACCTTC.

With regard to this clone: An end of the junction does not agree with germline; a read error may underlie this. The rearrangement links TRBV7-7 to TRBJ2-5; 8 bases are a match to TRBD1. CDR3 length: 15 residues. Germline CDR1 and CDR2: SSHAT and FNYEAQ (reference sequence). The CDR3 spells CASSLGGTGQETQYF. The CDR3 nucleotides read TGTGCTAGCAGCTTAGGCGGGACAGGCCAAGAGACCCAGTACTTC.

This chain links TRBV5-1 with TRBJ2-3; 15 nucleotides align to TRBD2. V trimming: 3 bases; J trimming: 0 bases; junction bases outside the gene matches: 5. The V gene's germline CDR1 is SGHRS and CDR2 YFSETQ. CDR3 length equals 18 residues. The CDR3 spells CASSSIGTSGGSTDTQYF. CDR3 DNA: TGCGCCAGCAGCTCAATCGGGACTAGCGGGGGGAGCACAGATACGCAGTATTTT.

The rearrangement joins TRBV5-1 to TRBJ2-3; 11 bases are a match to TRBD2. V dropped 1 base and J dropped 4; count of bases not matched to a gene: 5. The germline V gene encodes CDR1 SGHRS and CDR2 YFSETQ. The CDR3 loop spans 16 amino acids. CDR3: CASSLKTSGSADTQYF. CDR3 nucleotide sequence: TGCGCCAGCAGCTTGAAAACTAGCGGGAGCGCAGATACGCAGTATTTT.

This chain connects TRBV19 to TRBJ2-7; D is undetermined. The V gene's germline CDR1 is LNHDA and CDR2 SQIVND (reference sequence). The CDR3 extends over 11 amino acids. The V end lost 11 bases, the J end lost 1 base, and 9 bases lay between the germline ends. The CDR3 loop reads CAVQNSYEQYF. The CDR3 DNA sequence: TGTGCCGTGCAGAATTCCTACGAGCAGTACTTC. Complete variable domain (other parts from reference TRBV19 and TRBJ2-7): DGGITQSPKYLFRKEGQNVTLSCEQNLNHDAMYWYRQDPGQGLRLIYYSQIVNDFQKGDIAEGYSVSREKKESFPLTVTSAQKNPTAFYLCAVQNSYEQYFGPGTRLTVT.